Described below is a single T cell receptor (beta chain) sequence and its context. V lost 2 bases, J lost 4 bases, and 15 bases lay in between. The CDR3 is made up of 16 amino acids. Germline V gives CDR1 MNHNS, CDR2 SASEGT. The source of the sample is a study of control samples from healthy donors and cancer patients. Using immunoSEQ multiplex PCR, the repertoire was profiled, and TCRdb retains in-frame clones only, with some absent. The profile shows about 120,000 clones, around nine tenths of them singletons. The sample comprised blood. The clonotype was recovered from a man aged 25 to 45 in good health. The chain couples TRBV6-1 to TRBJ1-3, with unresolved D. CDR3 residues: CASSEKGDWKGNTIYF. The DNA of the CDR3 is TGTGCCAGCAGTGAAAAGGGAGACTGGAAAGGAAACACCATATATTTT.